This T cell receptor (beta chain) was observed in a study of PD-1 blockade in classical Hodgkin lymphoma. Whole-study results and caveats: Reasons behind the repertoire differences stay unclear, perhaps disease activity or earlier therapy. Newly diagnosed patients had diversity similar to the baseline diversity of complete responders. Later analyses included only patients treated at least 1 year post-ASCT. As was reported, newly diagnosed patients showed lower baseline TCR diversity than healthy donors did.

This clone was seen a single time. The antigen is unknown. Trimming shortened V by 0 bases and J by 0 bases, and 6 bases separated the two germline ends. Germline assignment: CDR1 GTSNPN and CDR2 SVGIG (reference sequence). This CDR3 has 15 amino acids. There was relapse after autologous stem cell transplantation in every patient, and there was variation in brentuximab vedotin exposure. From thawed PBMCs, CD4+ T cells were purified using magnetic negative selection. Assay: immunoSEQ multiplex PCR; the TCRdb copy retains only in-frame clones and omits some. The sample lists about 7,000 clones, just under 80% occurring once.

The V gene is TRBV30, the J gene TRBJ1-6; D uncertain. This TCR was recovered from a human donor with classical Hodgkin lymphoma. Material: CD4+ T cells from blood, obtained at baseline. As DNA, the CDR3 is TGTGCCTGGAGTGTGGGTGTCTCCTATAATTCACCCCTCCACTTT. Encoded protein: CAWSVGVSYNSPLHF.